One and the same sample provided the 12 T cell receptor beta chains below, sequenced in a study of blood T cell repertoires in COVID-19. Sequencing was performed with immunoSEQ multiplex PCR; in TCRdb, only in-frame clones are kept and a portion is missing. The repertoire holds under 100,000 clones, roughly 85% seen once, with approximately 8.3% in the top ten. Input material: peripheral blood. The receptors here all came from a man aged 25-45 years with acute or convalescent COVID-19.

CDR3 sequence reads: CASSSGRAVQYF. CDR3 in DNA: TGTGCCAGCAGCAGCGGGAGGGCCGTCCAGTATTTT. The genes are TRBV7-2 and TRBJ2-3; 10 positions agree with TRBD2. The CDR3 length is 12 residues. Germline-derived CDR1 and CDR2 are SGHTA and FQGNSA. Germline trimming cut 5 bases from V and 12 bases from J; bases unmatched to any gene: 5.

The gene calls are TRBV4-3 and TRBJ2-1; 9 bases align to TRBD1. Germline V gene lookup returns CDR1 LGHNA and CDR2 YSLEER. This CDR3 has 16 amino acids. J lost 8 bases, V lost 0 bases, and 8 bases had no gene match. CDR3 coding DNA: TGCGCCAGCAGCCAAGATAGGGACAGGGTCTGGGATGAGCAGTTCTTC. It yields the protein CASSQDRDRVWDEQFF.

The V and J genes are TRBV6-5 and TRBJ2-1; no clear D. The CDR3 has 15 residues. Trimming left V 0 bases short and J 4 bases short, with 10 bases between. The germline CDR1 and CDR2 sequences are MNHEY and SVGAGI. CDR3 region: CASSYSPGRYNEQFF. The CDR3 nucleotides read TGTGCCAGCAGTTACTCACCAGGTCGGTACAATGAGCAGTTCTTC.

This clone was found once. The chain has TRBV3-1 (or the pseudogene TRBV3-2) and TRBJ1-1, with no clear D. Trimming took off 3 bases at V and 1 base at J, with 15 bases between the two ends. This CDR3 has 16 amino acids. Germline CDR1 is LGHDT and CDR2 is YNNKEL (reference sequence). CDR3 DNA: TGTGCCAGCAGCCACCTTCCGAATACAGAGAACACTGAAGCTTTCTTT. It encodes CASSHLPNTENTEAFF.

The rearrangement links TRBV28 to TRBJ2-7; perhaps TRBD1 as D (5 bases). V lost 5 bases, J lost 4 bases, and 12 bases lay in between. This CDR3 region has 13 residues. Germline V gene sequence: CDR1 MDHEN, CDR2 SYDVKM. CDR3 nucleotides: TGTGCCAGCAGTCGACAGTGGAGTTACGAGCAGTACTTC. Encoded protein: CASSRQWSYEQYF.

This clone came up once. The chain carries TRBV2 and TRBJ2-7; D uncertain. Per the germline V gene, CDR1 is SNHLY and CDR2 is FYNNEI. V was shortened by 7 bases and J by 1 base, with 8 bases between the two germline ends. The CDR3 spans 12 residues. CDR3 amino acids: CASTQDSYEQYF. The CDR3 DNA follows: TGTGCCAGCACGCAGGATTCCTACGAGCAGTACTTC.

This chain joins TRBV14 and TRBJ2-1; 11 nucleotides agree with TRBD2. The CDR3 covers 16 residues. Germline CDR1 SGHDN, CDR2 FVKESK. V shed 3 bases, J shed 6 bases, and the junction held 7 bases outside the gene matches. CDR3 DNA: TGTGCCAGCAGCCAGGGTAGCGGGAGGGTTGGCAATGAGCAGTTCTTC. It translates to CASSQGSGRVGNEQFF.

The J gene is TRBJ1-2, the V gene TRBV14; D is possibly TRBD1 (6 bases). Trimming stripped 3 bases from V and 2 bases from J, with 16 bases between. This CDR3 has 16 amino acids. CDR1 and CDR2 (germline): SGHDN, FVKESK. CDR3 sequence reads: CASSHPRGHSNYGYTF. The CDR3 coding sequence is TGTGCCAGCAGCCATCCCCGGGGACACTCAAACTATGGCTACACCTTC.

This clone has only one observation. The chain uses TRBV7-2 and TRBJ1-1; D remains unclear. From germline, CDR1 is SGHTA and CDR2 FQGNSA. Trimming stripped 5 bases from V and 7 bases from J, with 11 bases between. The CDR3 is 12 residues long. The CDR3 DNA is TGTGCCAGCAGCCCCCTGCGGGTTGAAGCTTTCTTT. Translating gives CASSPLRVEAFF.

The rearrangement links TRBV28 to TRBJ2-4; unclear D gene. The V and J ends lost 5 bases and 7 bases respectively, with 15 bases between them. Germline assignment: CDR1 MDHEN and CDR2 SYDVKM. CDR3 length equals 14 residues. CDR3 amino acids: CASSLTQLRNIQYF. The CDR3 coding sequence is TGTGCCAGCAGTCTTACCCAGCTGAGGAACATTCAGTACTTC.

V is TRBV11-2 and J is TRBJ2-3; possible D gene TRBD1, 6 bases. V was shortened by 6 bases and J by 2 bases, with 9 bases between the two germline ends. The CDR3 is 13 residues long. CDR1 SGHAT and CDR2 FQNNGV come from the germline V gene. The CDR3: CASSSGVTDTQYF. DNA of the CDR3: TGTGCCAGCAGTTCAGGGGTCACAGATACGCAGTATTTT.

The chain is built from TRBV6-4 and TRBJ2-3; the D is unclear. Germline assignment: CDR1 MRHNA and CDR2 SNTAGT. This CDR3 contains 13 residues. The germline V and J ends were trimmed by 6 bases and 4 bases, with 11 bases remaining between them. For the CDR3, the DNA is TGTGCCAGCAGCCTTTATGGAGCAGATACGCAGTATTTT. Its translation: CASSLYGADTQYF.